This entry lists 25 T cell receptor beta chains sequenced from one sample in a study of beta chain features in type 1 diabetes. The authors reverse transcribed all of the isolated RNA, so sequencing captured expressed TCRB transcripts. Clones were read by immunoSEQ multiplex PCR, and TCRdb kept only the in-frame ones, dropping some. The sample has fewer than 900,000 clones, roughly 15% seen once. Input material: naive CD4+ T cells from blood. The origin of the receptors is a woman aged 18-30 years in good health.

The CDR3 DNA reads TGCGCCAGCAGCGTCGAGCCCTACGAGCAGTACTTC. This codes for CASSVEPYEQYF. V is TRBV5-1 and J is TRBJ2-7; D remains ambiguous. Trimming removed 4 bases from V and 2 bases from J, with 7 bases in between. The V gene's germline CDR1 is SGHRS and CDR2 YFSETQ. The CDR3 length is 12 residues.

In nucleotides, the CDR3 is TGTGCCAGCAGTTACGTGTCTAGCGGGAGGAGTGAGCAGTTCTTC. It is translated as CASSYVSSGRSEQFF. This chain connects TRBV6-5 to TRBJ2-1; 11 bases line up with TRBD2. The CDR3 consists of 15 residues. V was clipped by 2 bases and J by 9 bases; unmatched bases: 6. Germline CDR1 and CDR2: MNHEY and SVGAGI.

V gene TRBV6-5 combines with J gene TRBJ2-1, with TRBD2 matching over 13 bases. V lost 6 bases, J lost 8 bases, and 4 bases stayed unmatched. The CDR3 sequence is 14 residues long. CDR1 is MNHEY and CDR2 is SVGAGI in the germline V gene. CDR3 DNA sequence: TGTGCCAGCAGGAGGACTAGCGGGAGTTATGAGCAGTTCTTC. It specifies CASRRTSGSYEQFF.

The sample holds a few counts of this clone. The V and J genes are TRBV7-2 and TRBJ2-4, with TRBD2 matching over 7 bases. The V gene end was trimmed by 1 base and the J gene end by 6 bases; junction bases not matched to a gene: 6. The germline V gene has CDR1 SGHTA and CDR2 FQGNSA. This CDR3 is built from 15 residues. The CDR3 reads CASSLGGRALNIQYF. The CDR3 nucleotides are TGTGCCAGCAGCTTAGGTGGGAGGGCCCTAAACATTCAGTACTTC.

As regards this clone: The same CDR3 is also encoded by other DNA sequences in this sample. The chain is built from TRBV7-2 and TRBJ2-3, with unresolved D. Per germline, CDR1 SGHTA and CDR2 FQGNSA. V lost 1 base, J lost 3 bases, and 5 bases lay in between. The CDR3 is made up of 13 amino acids. CDR3 DNA sequence: TGTGCCAGCAGCTTAGTGGGAACAGATACGCAGTATTTT. Translation gives CASSLVGTDTQYF.

This clone was picked up a small number of times. The chain combines TRBV6-5 with TRBJ2-3; D might be TRBD2 (5 bases). V lost 4 bases and J 4 bases, leaving 9 bases between the germline ends. CDR3 length: 13 residues. CDR1 and CDR2 (germline): MNHEY, SVGAGI. The CDR3 here is CASSLRRADTQYF. The CDR3 DNA reads TGTGCCAGCAGTTTACGGCGGGCAGATACGCAGTATTTT.

The gene calls are TRBV21-1 and TRBJ1-5. TRBV21-1 is termed a pseudogene. The CDR3 runs to 16 residues. The CDR3 spells CASSKDGVASNQPQHF. Written as DNA, the CDR3 is TGTGCCAGCAGCAAAGATGGGGTTGCTAGCAATCAGCCCCAGCATTTT.

DNA of the CDR3: TGTGCCAGCAGCCCGGGGGGGACACCCATTTACGAGCAGTACTTC. Its protein product is CASSPGGTPIYEQYF. J is TRBJ2-7 and V is TRBV5-4; 8 bases line up with TRBD2. CDR1 SGHNT and CDR2 YYREEE come from the germline V gene (reference sequence). The CDR3 extends over 15 amino acids. Trimming removed 4 bases from V and 4 bases from J; junction bases left unmatched: 10.

The CDR3 DNA reads TGTGCCAGCAGCCGACAGGGCCACTCTTACAATGAGCAGTTCTTC. Translation: CASSRQGHSYNEQFF. V is TRBV16 and J is TRBJ2-1; 7 bases agree with TRBD1. Germline CDR1 and CDR2: KGHSY and FQNENV. With V trimmed by 4 bases and J by 4 bases, 7 bases remained unmatched. The CDR3 is made up of 15 amino acids.

This clone was seen only a few times. CDR3 sequence (DNA): TGCGCCAGCAGCCAGAGGACTAGCGGGAGCACAGATACGCAGTATTTT. It is translated as CASSQRTSGSTDTQYF. The chain joins TRBV5-1 to TRBJ2-3, with 11 bases aligning to TRBD2. This CDR3 has 16 residues. V lost 4 bases and J lost 0; bases outside the gene matches: 4. CDR1 is SGHRS and CDR2 is YFSETQ in the germline V gene.

Note on this clone: The identical CDR3 is also encoded by other nucleotide sequences in the sample. The J gene is TRBJ2-1, the V gene TRBV9, with 7 positions matching TRBD1. CDR3 length: 15 amino acids. Germline CDR1 SGDLS, CDR2 YYNGEE. V lost 0 bases to trimming and J lost 4 bases; unmatched junction nucleotides: 4. For the CDR3, the DNA is TGTGCCAGCAGCGTAGACAGGGGTCCTTACAATGAGCAGTTCTTC. Its protein product is CASSVDRGPYNEQFF. The whole variable domain, filled in from reference TRBV9 and TRBJ2-1, reads DSGVTQTPKHLITATGQRVTLRCSPRSGDLSVYWYQQSLDQGLQFLIQYYNGEERAKGNILERFSAQQFPDLHSELNLSSLELGDSALYFCASSVDRGPYNEQFFGPGTRLTVL.

The V and J genes are TRBV6-5 and TRBJ1-2; D is uncertain. The CDR3 is made up of 13 amino acids. Germline V gene data show CDR1 as MNHEY and CDR2 as SVGAGI. Trimming took 5 bases from V and 4 from J, leaving 11 bases between them. Written as DNA, the CDR3 is TGTGCCAGCAGTGAAGCGGCAATCTATGGCTACACCTTC. It specifies CASSEAAIYGYTF.

The CDR3 DNA is TGTGCCAGCAGTTCACAGGATCTGGTGCCAAATGAGCAGTTCTTC. It yields the protein CASSSQDLVPNEQFF. The J gene is TRBJ2-1, the V gene TRBV28; D may be TRBD1 (5 bases). Trimming pared 4 bases from V and 7 bases from J, leaving 17 bases between. This CDR3 has 15 amino acids. CDR1 and CDR2 (germline): MDHEN, SYDVKM.

This clone was recorded a few times. This specimen includes other DNA sequences encoding the same CDR3. The chain links TRBV7-9 to TRBJ1-1, with 7 nucleotides matching TRBD1. CDR1 is SEHNR, CDR2 FQNEAQ, per germline (reference sequence). The V gene end was trimmed by 5 bases and the J gene end by 2 bases; junction bases not matched to a gene: 5. This CDR3 is built from 14 residues. The CDR3 loop is CASSLGQINTEAFF. DNA for the CDR3: TGTGCCAGCAGCCTGGGACAGATAAACACTGAAGCTTTCTTT.

This clone was counted a few times. V is TRBV7-8 and J is TRBJ2-5, with D possibly TRBD1 on 5 matching bases. CDR3 length: 14 amino acids. V was pared by 5 bases and J by 4 bases, with 14 bases between. The germline V gene encodes CDR1 SGHVS and CDR2 FQNEAQ. This CDR3 is CASSAQGLGETQYF. The CDR3 nucleotides read TGTGCCAGCAGCGCGCAGGGTCTGGGAGAGACCCAGTACTTC. Full variable domain (outside the CDR3, taken from reference TRBV7-8 and TRBJ2-5): GAGVSQSPRYKVAKRGQDVALRCDPISGHVSLFWYQQALGQGPEFLTYFQNEAQLDKSGLPSDRFFAERPEGSVSTLKIQRTQQEDSAVYLCASSAQGLGETQYFGPGTRLLVL.

The chain couples TRBV2 to TRBJ2-4; D might be TRBD2 (6 bases). The CDR3 is 16 residues long. The V and J ends lost 6 bases and 0 bases respectively, with 15 bases between them. Looked up from germline, CDR1 is SNHLY and CDR2 is FYNNEI. The DNA for the CDR3 is TGTGCCAGCAGGATGGGACTTCGGAGAGCCAAAAACATTCAGTACTTC. Translation: CASRMGLRRAKNIQYF. Together with reference TRBV2 and TRBJ2-4, the CDR3 gives the full variable domain: EPEVTQTPSHQVTQMGQEVILRCVPISNHLYFYWYRQILGQKVEFLVSFYNNEISEKSEIFDDQFSVERPDGSNFTLKIRSTKLEDSAMYFCASRMGLRRAKNIQYFGAGTRLSVL.

This clone was detected a few times. The genes are TRBV6-5 and TRBJ2-2, with 8 positions matching TRBD1. With 6 bases clipped from V and 2 bases from J, the junction kept 5 bases outside the gene matches. The CDR3 is made up of 15 amino acids. Germline V gene data show CDR1 as MNHEY and CDR2 as SVGAGI. The CDR3 spells CASRVGQGNTGELFF. CDR3 nucleotide sequence: TGTGCCAGCAGAGTAGGACAGGGAAACACCGGGGAGCTGTTTTTT.

This clone occurred a few times. The chain carries TRBV4-3 and TRBJ2-1, with D hard to call. Trimming stripped 3 bases from V and 8 bases from J, with 29 bases between. Germline loops: CDR1 LGHNA, CDR2 YSLEER. CDR3 size: 19 residues. The CDR3 nucleotides read TGCGCCAGCAGCCACCTCCCGCTCCCAGGACGAGGAAGTGGAGATGAGCAGTTCTTC. It codes for CASSHLPLPGRGSGDEQFF.

This sequence joins TRBV2 and TRBJ2-7, with D maybe TRBD1 (6 bases). The CDR3 runs to 14 residues. V was shortened by 2 bases and J by 9 bases, with 17 bases between the two germline ends. The V gene's germline CDR1 is SNHLY and CDR2 FYNNEI. The CDR3 DNA follows: TGTGCCAGCAGTGAAAGGGGGACCTCGAGACGGCAGTACTTC. Amino acid sequence: CASSERGTSRRQYF.

The chain uses TRBV2 and TRBJ2-1; D may be TRBD1 (5 bases). The V end was cut by 7 bases, the J end by 8 bases, with 12 bases between. In germline, CDR1 is SNHLY, CDR2 FYNNEI. This CDR3 is built from 12 residues. CDR3 sequence reads: CASNQGFDEQFF. The CDR3 DNA sequence: TGTGCCAGCAACCAGGGTTTTGATGAGCAGTTCTTC.

There are a few counts of this clone. The chain is built from TRBV2 and TRBJ2-1; perhaps TRBD1 as D (6 bases). V shed 11 bases and J shed 8 bases, with 22 bases lying between them. The germline CDR1 and CDR2 sequences are SNHLY and FYNNEI. The CDR3 contains 14 residues. CDR3 coding DNA: TGTGCCCACAATTGGGGGACCCAGGGGCATGAGCAGTTCTTC. This gives the protein CAHNWGTQGHEQFF.

This clone was picked up one time. V gene TRBV25-1 combines with J gene TRBJ2-6, with 7 bases identical to TRBD1. Germline CDR1 MGHDK, CDR2 SYGVNS. The CDR3 spans 16 residues. J gave up 0 bases and V 6 bases, and 5 bases lay outside the gene matches. In nucleotides, the CDR3 is TGTGCCAGCAGCCGACAGGGTCGCTCTGGGGCCAACGTCCTGACTTTC. This codes for CASSRQGRSGANVLTF.

This chain joins TRBV27 and TRBJ1-2; D remains ambiguous. The CDR3 contains 13 residues. With 5 bases removed from V and 5 bases from J, the gap between germline ends came to 12 bases. Germline loops: CDR1 MNHEY, CDR2 SMNVEV (reference sequence). The CDR3 DNA sequence: TGTGCCAGCAGTGATTCAGGAAAATATGGCTACACCTTC. Its protein is CASSDSGKYGYTF.

This clone was seen only a few times. The chain uses TRBV7-8 and TRBJ2-1, with TRBD1 as a possible D gene (5 bases). Germline V gives CDR1 SGHVS, CDR2 FQNEAQ. Trimming removed 5 bases from V and 3 bases from J, with 17 bases in between. There are 16 residues in the CDR3. In nucleotides, the CDR3 is TGTGCCAGCAGCGCCGTGACAGTACTACACTACAATGAGCAGTTCTTC. Amino acids: CASSAVTVLHYNEQFF.

The CDR3 is CASSSGEYSYNEQFF. CDR3 DNA: TGTGCCAGCAGCTCCGGGGAGTACTCCTACAATGAGCAGTTCTTC. The V call is TRBV27, the J call TRBJ2-1; D is possibly TRBD2 (5 bases). This CDR3 has 15 residues. CDR1 MNHEY and CDR2 SMNVEV come from the germline V gene (reference sequence). V was cut by 6 bases and J by 0 bases, with 12 bases left in between.